This T cell receptor beta chain originates from a study of cytomegalovirus exposure and HLA in healthy donors. Study findings and constraints: Available immune exposure information was restricted to CMV serostatus only. More clonal expansion characterized HLA-associated TCR beta chains than equally common others in a later analysis. For TCR beta chains, V- and J-gene trimming was later linked to a missense DCLRE1C variant. It was confirmed in vitro that three of the CMV-associated chains were specific for CMV antigens.

In its sample, this clone was seen once. What it binds is not known. In the PCR, 60 Vbeta and 13 Jbeta primers were used. TCRdb's copy holds only in-frame clones and misses some; the assay was immunoSEQ multiplex PCR. In the table there are roughly 120,000 clones, roughly 68% of which are singletons. Germline CDR1 and CDR2: MNHEY and SMNVEV (reference sequence). The V and J ends lost 6 bases and 8 bases, in that order; junction bases with no gene match: 8. This CDR3 contains 15 residues. This sequence originates from a woman aged 25 to 39 in good health and CMV-seronegative. The V gene is TRBV27, the J gene TRBJ1-6, with 9 positions matching TRBD1. The specimen was PBMCs. The CDR3 DNA sequence: TGTGCCAGCAGAAGGGACAGGGAGGGGGATTCACCCCTCCACTTT. Protein product: CASRRDREGDSPLHF.